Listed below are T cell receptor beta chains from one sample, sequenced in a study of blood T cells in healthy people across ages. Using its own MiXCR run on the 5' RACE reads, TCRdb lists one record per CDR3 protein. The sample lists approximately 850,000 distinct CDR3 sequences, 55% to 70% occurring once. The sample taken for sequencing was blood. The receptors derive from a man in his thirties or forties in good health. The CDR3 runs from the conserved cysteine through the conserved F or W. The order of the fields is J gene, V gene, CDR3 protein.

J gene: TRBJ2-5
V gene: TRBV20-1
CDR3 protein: CASLGSWVKAQYF

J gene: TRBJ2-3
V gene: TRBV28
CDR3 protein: CASSLDYYSGRADSSTDTQYF

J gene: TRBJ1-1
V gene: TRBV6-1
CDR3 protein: CASSFRTELNTEAFF

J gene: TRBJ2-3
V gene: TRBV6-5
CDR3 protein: CASSYSEIFADTQYF

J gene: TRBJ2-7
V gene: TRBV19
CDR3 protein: CASSASGYGEQYF

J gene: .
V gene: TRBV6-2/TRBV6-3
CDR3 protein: CATEGSAYEQYF

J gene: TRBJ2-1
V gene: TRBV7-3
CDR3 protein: CASSTDQSSYNEQFF

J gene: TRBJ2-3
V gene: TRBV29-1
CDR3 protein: CSVEELLAGASDTQYF

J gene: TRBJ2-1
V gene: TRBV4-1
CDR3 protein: CASSQVRGGDEQFF

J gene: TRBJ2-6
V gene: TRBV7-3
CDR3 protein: CASSLQGPRSDGANVLTF

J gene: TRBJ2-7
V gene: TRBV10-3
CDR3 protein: CAISESGGVVNEQYF

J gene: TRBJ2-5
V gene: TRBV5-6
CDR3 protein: CASSSGLVQETQYF

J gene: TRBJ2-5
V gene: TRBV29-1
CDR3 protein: CSVESLQGVREQYF

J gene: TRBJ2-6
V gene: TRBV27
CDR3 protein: CASSPDPGANVLTF

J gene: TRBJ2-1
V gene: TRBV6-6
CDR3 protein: CASNPSPSVANEQFF

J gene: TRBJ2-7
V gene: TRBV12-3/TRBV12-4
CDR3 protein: CASSSSREPPYEQYF

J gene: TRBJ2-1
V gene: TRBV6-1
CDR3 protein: CASGSRDRAYNEQFF

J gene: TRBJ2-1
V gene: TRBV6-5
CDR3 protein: CASRSAGTGNNEQFF

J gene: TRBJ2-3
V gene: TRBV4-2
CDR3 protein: CASSQVATSGNTDTQYF

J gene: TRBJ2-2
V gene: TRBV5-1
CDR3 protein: CASSSGQDSPRTGELFF

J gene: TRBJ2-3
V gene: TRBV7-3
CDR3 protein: CASSLTPLLDTQYF

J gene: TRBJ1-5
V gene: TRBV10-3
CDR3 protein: CAIRGEVDQPQHF